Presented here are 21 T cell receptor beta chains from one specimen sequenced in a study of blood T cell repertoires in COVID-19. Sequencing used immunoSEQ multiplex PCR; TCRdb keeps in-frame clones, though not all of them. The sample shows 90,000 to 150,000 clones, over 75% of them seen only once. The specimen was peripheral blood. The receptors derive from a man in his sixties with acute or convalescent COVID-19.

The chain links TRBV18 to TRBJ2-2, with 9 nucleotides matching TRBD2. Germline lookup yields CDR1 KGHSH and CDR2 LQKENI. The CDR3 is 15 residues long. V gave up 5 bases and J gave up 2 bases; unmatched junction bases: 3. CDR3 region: CASSTAGGNTGELFF. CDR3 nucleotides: TGTGCCAGCTCAACAGCGGGAGGTAACACCGGGGAGCTGTTTTTT. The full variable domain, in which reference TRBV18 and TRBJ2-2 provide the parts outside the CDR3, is NAGVMQNPRHLVRRRGQEARLRCSPMKGHSHVYWYRQLPEEGLKFMVYLQKENIIDESGMPKERFSAEFPKEGPSILRIQQVVRGDSAAYFCASSTAGGNTGELFFGEGSRLTVL.

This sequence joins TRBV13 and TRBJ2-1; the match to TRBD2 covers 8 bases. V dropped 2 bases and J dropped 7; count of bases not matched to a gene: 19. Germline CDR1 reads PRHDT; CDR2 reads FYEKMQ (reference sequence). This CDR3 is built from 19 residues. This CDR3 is CASSLSAGVGGLGRNEQFF. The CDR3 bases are TGTGCCAGCAGCTTATCGGCAGGGGTCGGGGGACTAGGGCGGAATGAGCAGTTCTTC.

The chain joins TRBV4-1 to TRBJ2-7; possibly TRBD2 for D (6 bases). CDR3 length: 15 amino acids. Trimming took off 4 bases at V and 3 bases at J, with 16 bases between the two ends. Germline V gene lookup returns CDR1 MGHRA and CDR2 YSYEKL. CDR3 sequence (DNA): TGCGCCAGCAGCCCGACTAGGAATATTCTCTACGAGCAGTACTTC. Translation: CASSPTRNILYEQYF.

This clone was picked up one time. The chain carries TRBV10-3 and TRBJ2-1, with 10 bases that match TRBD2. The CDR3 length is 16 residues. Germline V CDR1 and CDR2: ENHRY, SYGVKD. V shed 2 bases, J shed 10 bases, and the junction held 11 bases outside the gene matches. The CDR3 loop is CAISEASGSAHREQFF. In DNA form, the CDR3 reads TGTGCCATCAGTGAGGCTAGCGGGAGCGCACATCGCGAGCAGTTCTTC.

DNA for the CDR3: TGTGCCAGCAGTGAACGGAGCTCTGGAAACACCATATATTTT. This codes for CASSERSSGNTIYF. V gene TRBV2 combines with J gene TRBJ1-3, with unresolved D. Trimming pared 2 bases from V and 0 bases from J, leaving 5 bases between. Germline lookup yields CDR1 SNHLY and CDR2 FYNNEI. CDR3 length: 14 residues.

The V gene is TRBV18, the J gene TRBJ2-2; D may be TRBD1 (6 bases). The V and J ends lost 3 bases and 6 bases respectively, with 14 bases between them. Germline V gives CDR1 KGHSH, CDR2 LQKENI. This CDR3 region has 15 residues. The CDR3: CASSPSQGIAGELFF. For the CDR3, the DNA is TGTGCCAGCTCACCTTCACAGGGAATAGCCGGGGAGCTGTTTTTT.

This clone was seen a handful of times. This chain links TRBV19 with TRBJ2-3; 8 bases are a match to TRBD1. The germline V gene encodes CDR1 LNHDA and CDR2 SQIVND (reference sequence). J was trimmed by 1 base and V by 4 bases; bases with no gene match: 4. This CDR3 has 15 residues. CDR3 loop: CASSKTGAGTDTQYF. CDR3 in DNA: TGTGCCAGTAGTAAGACAGGGGCGGGCACAGATACGCAGTATTTT.

As DNA, the CDR3 is TGTGCCAGCTGGAGGCAAGGGGGAAAGGGGGAGCAGTACTTC. Translating gives CASWRQGGKGEQYF. The chain joins TRBV27 to TRBJ2-7, with TRBD1 as a possible D gene (6 bases). This CDR3 region has 14 residues. The ends were cut back, 8 bases at V and 7 bases at J, with 21 bases in the middle. The germline CDR1 and CDR2 sequences are MNHEY and SMNVEV (reference sequence).

The CDR3 loop is CASSPQGNTIYF. The CDR3 DNA reads TGTGCCAGCAGTCCCCAGGGAAACACCATATATTTT. The rearrangement joins TRBV6-6 to TRBJ1-3; D call uncertain. The germline V gene encodes CDR1 MNHNY and CDR2 SVGAGI (reference sequence). V shed 5 bases and J shed 4 bases, with 6 bases lying between them. CDR3 length equals 12 residues.

The CDR3 nucleotides are TGCGCCAGCAGCCAAGCGGCTAGCGGGCCCCCCTACAATGAGCAGTTCTTC. It specifies CASSQAASGPPYNEQFF. The chain employs TRBV4-1 and TRBJ2-1; 8 bases line up with TRBD2. The CDR3 contains 17 residues. V shed 1 base and J 2 bases; nucleotides not matched to a gene: 7. CDR1 is MGHRA, CDR2 YSYEKL, per germline.

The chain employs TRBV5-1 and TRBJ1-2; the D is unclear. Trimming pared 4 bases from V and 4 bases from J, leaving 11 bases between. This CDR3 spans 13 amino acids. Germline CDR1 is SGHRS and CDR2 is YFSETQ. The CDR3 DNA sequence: TGCGCCAGCAGCCCGGAAAGGAGCTATGGCTACACCTTC. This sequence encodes CASSPERSYGYTF.

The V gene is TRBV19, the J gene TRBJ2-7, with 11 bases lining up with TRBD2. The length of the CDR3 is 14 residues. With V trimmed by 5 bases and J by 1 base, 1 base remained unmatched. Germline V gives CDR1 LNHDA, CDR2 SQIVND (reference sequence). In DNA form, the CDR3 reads TGTGCCAGTAGTGGACTAGCGGGTTCCTACGAGCAGTACTTC. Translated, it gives CASSGLAGSYEQYF.

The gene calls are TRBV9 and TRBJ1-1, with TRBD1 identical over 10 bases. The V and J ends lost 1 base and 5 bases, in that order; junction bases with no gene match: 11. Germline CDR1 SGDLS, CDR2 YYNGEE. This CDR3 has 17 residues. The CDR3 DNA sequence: TGTGCCAGCAGCGTAACGAAGGGACAGGGGATTTTGACTGAAGCTTTCTTT. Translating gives CASSVTKGQGILTEAFF.

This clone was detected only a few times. The CDR3 nucleotides read TGTGCCAGCAGTGAAGCGGGACGCAGGGGGCTTGGCTACACCTTC. Residues: CASSEAGRRGLGYTF. The chain uses TRBV6-1 and TRBJ1-2, with 8 bases that match TRBD1. CDR1 is MNHNS and CDR2 is SASEGT in the germline V gene. There are 15 residues in the CDR3. Losses at the gene ends were 0 bases for V and 7 bases for J; bases not matched to a gene: 7.

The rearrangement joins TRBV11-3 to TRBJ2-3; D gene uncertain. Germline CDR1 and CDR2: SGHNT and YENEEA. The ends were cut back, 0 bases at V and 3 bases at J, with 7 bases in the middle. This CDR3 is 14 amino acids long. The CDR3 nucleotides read TGTGCCAGCAGCTTAGATACCGGGACAGATACGCAGTATTTT. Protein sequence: CASSLDTGTDTQYF. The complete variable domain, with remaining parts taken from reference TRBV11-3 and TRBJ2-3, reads EAGVVQSPRYKIIEKKQPVAFWCNPISGHNTLYWYLQNLGQGPELLIRYENEEAVDDSQLPKDRFSAERLKGVDSTLKIQPAELGDSAVYLCASSLDTGTDTQYFGPGTRLTVL.

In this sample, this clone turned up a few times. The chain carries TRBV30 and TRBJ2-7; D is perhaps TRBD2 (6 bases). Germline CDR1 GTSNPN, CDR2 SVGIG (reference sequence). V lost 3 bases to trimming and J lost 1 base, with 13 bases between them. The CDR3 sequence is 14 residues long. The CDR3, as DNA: TGTGCCTGGAGACCGGGACTGAAATCCTACGAGCAGTACTTC. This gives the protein CAWRPGLKSYEQYF. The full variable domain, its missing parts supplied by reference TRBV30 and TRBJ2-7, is SQTIHQWPATLVQPVGSPLSLECTVEGTSNPNLYWYRQAAGRGLQLLFYSVGIGQISSEVPQNLSASRPQDRQFILSSKKLLLSDSGFYLCAWRPGLKSYEQYFGPGTRLTVT.

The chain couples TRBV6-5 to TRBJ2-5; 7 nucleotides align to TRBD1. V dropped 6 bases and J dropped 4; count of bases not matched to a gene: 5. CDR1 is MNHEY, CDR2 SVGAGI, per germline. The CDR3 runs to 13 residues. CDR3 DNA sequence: TGTGCCAGCAGACCAGGGGGTGCAGAGACCCAGTACTTC. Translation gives CASRPGGAETQYF.

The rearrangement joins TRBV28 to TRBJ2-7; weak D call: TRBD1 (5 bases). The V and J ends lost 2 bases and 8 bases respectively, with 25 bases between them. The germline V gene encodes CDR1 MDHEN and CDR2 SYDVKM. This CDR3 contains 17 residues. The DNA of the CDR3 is TGTGCCAGCAGTTTACCATCCACCCGTCGGCTCCAGGGTCAGCAGTACTTC. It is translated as CASSLPSTRRLQGQQYF.

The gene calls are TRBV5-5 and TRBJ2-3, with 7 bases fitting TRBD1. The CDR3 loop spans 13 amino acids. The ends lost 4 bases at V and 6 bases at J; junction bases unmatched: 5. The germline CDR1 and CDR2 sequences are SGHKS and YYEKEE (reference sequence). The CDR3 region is CASSPQTGDTQYF. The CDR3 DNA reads TGTGCCAGCAGCCCCCAGACAGGGGATACGCAGTATTTT.

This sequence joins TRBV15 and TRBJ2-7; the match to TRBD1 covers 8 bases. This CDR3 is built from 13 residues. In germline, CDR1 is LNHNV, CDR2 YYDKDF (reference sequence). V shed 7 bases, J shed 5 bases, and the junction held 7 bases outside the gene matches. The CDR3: CATTKDRAHEQYF. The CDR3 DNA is TGTGCCACCACCAAGGACAGGGCCCACGAGCAGTACTTC.

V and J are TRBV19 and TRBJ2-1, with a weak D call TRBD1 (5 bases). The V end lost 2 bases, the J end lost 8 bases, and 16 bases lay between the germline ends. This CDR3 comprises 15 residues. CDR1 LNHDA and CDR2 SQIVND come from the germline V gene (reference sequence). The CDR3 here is CASSISGLSMDEQFF. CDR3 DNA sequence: TGTGCCAGTAGTATATCAGGGTTGTCCATGGATGAGCAGTTCTTC.